This T cell receptor beta chain was identified in a study of post-analysis software for immune sequencing data. Sequencing libraries made from TCR beta cDNA carried unique molecular identifiers. The source material, roughly 0.9 to 11 million T cells, gave rise to 500,000 or so cDNA molecules. TCRdb redid the calling of the PCR reads with MiXCR, one entry per CDR3 protein. This sample has 750,000 to 950,000 distinct CDR3 sequences; approximately 53% occur once, and the top ten carry approximately 4.2%. This clonotype was counted a single time. Its specificity is not known. CDR3 size: 12 residues. V lost 6 bases and J lost 7, with 10 bases in between. The study's findings and limits: Patients showed TRBV5-6, TRBV5-1 and TRBV20-1 among roughly 5 TRBV segments more frequent than in controls. Samples made in the same batch grouped tightly together by F measure. The study found significantly lower normalized Chao1 diversity in multiple sclerosis patients than in controls.

Source material: blood. This TCR came from a girl between 10 and 17 years old with multiple sclerosis. This rearrangement joins TRBV12-3 or TRBV12-4 to TRBJ1-5; D unresolved. In DNA form, the CDR3 reads TGTGCCAGCAGCCCCGGGGAGCAGCCCCAGCATTTT. Encoded protein: CASSPGEQPQHF.